The 5 T cell receptor beta chains reported below all come from one sample, sequenced in a study of control samples from healthy donors and cancer patients (dated by TCRdb to about 2020). The library was generated by the immunoSEQ multiplex PCR assay. TCRdb mirrors the immuneACCESS table, restricted to in-frame sequences. Some clones are absent from its copies; in checked studies, under half trace to an unresolved V gene, and the reason for the others is unknown. The sample table shows 65,000 to 70,000 clones, and 84% are seen once. The ten most abundant clones make up approximately 2.9% of the sample. The sequencing input was PBMCs. These receptors were obtained from a woman aged 50 to 65 with lung cancer.

The chain combines TRBV21-1 with TRBJ2-5. TRBV21-1 is deemed a pseudogene. This CDR3 contains 14 residues. The CDR3 protein is CASSPWRQGKTQYF. CDR3 coding DNA: TGTGCCAGCAGCCCCTGGCGGCAAGGGAAGACCCAGTACTTC.

This sequence joins TRBV19 and TRBJ1-1; possible D gene TRBD1, 5 bases. CDR1 is LNHDA, CDR2 SQIVND, per germline (reference sequence). This CDR3 is 14 amino acids long. V was shortened by 2 bases and J by 3 bases, with 10 bases between the two germline ends. The CDR3 DNA reads as TGTGCCAGTAGTATACGGTCGGGGGACACTGAAGCTTTCTTT. Residues: CASSIRSGDTEAFF.

This clone was found a few times. The chain combines TRBV5-6 with TRBJ1-2; D may be TRBD1 (6 bases). The CDR3 runs to 15 residues. CDR1 and CDR2 from the germline V gene are SGHDT and YYEEEE. Trimming left V 5 bases short and J 0 bases short, with 14 bases between. The CDR3 DNA is TGTGCCAGCAGAAACGAGGACAGCCCTAACTATGGCTACACCTTC. This encodes CASRNEDSPNYGYTF.

CDR3 sequence: CASSLRDEETQYF. CDR3 bases: TGTGCCAGCAGTTTAAGGGACGAAGAGACCCAGTACTTC. The V gene is TRBV27, the J gene TRBJ2-5; the D call may be TRBD1 or TRBD2 (5 bases each). Germline lookup yields CDR1 MNHEY and CDR2 SMNVEV (reference sequence). The CDR3 covers 13 residues. V was shortened by 2 bases and J by 3 bases, with 7 bases between the two germline ends.

The V call is TRBV6-4, the J call TRBJ1-2; D is undetermined. V lost 2 bases, J lost 4 bases, and 14 bases lay in between. Germline loops: CDR1 MRHNA, CDR2 SNTAGT. CDR3 size: 15 residues. In nucleotides, the CDR3 is TGTGCCAGCAGTGACGGCGGTACAGCCGGCTATGGCTACACCTTC. Amino acid sequence: CASSDGGTAGYGYTF.